The sequence of this TCR beta chain was determined in a study of T cell repertoires in cytomegalovirus infection. Broader study findings: HLA-C-restricted, CMV-specific TCR beta clonotypes were dominant ex vivo.

This clonotype was detected a few times. Antigen unknown. MiXCR, run by TCRdb on the reads, gives a single entry per CDR3 protein. The sample shows over 150,000 distinct CDR3 sequences, about 20% of them seen only once. The CDR3 loop spans 19 amino acids. The V gene lost 7 bases and the J gene lost 4 bases, with 32 bases spanning the gap. Germline V CDR1 and CDR2: MNHNY, SVGAGI (reference sequence). This TCR was sampled from a human donor in good health (CMV status not recorded). Some clones in this sample may be carry-over from other donors' samples. The sample was PBMCs. V usage is TRBV6-6 and J usage is TRBJ2-7, with D maybe TRBD2 (6 bases). The CDR3 DNA sequence: TGTGCCAGCAATAATATAGGACGGGGACTGATAATAAGGTCTTACGAGCAGTACTTC. It is translated as CASNNIGRGLIIRSYEQYF.